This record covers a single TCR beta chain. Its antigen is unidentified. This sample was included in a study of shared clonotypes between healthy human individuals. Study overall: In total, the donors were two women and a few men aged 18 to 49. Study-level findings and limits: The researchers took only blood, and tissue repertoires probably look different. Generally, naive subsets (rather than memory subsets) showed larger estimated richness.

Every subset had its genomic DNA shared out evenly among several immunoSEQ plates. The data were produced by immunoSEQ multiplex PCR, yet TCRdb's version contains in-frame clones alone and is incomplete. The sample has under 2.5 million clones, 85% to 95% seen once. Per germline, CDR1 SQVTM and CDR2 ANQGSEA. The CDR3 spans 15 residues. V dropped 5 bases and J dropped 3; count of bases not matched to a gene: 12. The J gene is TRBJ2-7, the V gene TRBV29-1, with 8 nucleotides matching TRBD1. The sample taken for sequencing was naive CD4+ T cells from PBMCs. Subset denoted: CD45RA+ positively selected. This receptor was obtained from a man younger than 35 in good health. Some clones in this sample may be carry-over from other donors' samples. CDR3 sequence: CSVPPQGASLYEQYF. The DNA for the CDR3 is TGCAGCGTTCCCCCCCAGGGGGCTTCACTCTACGAGCAGTACTTC.